The present T cell receptor beta chain was sequenced within a study of blood T cell repertoires in COVID-19. Across the whole study: In each case, the material was cDNA or gDNA derived from T cells, B-cell-depleted T cells, or PBMCs.

Germline V gene data show CDR1 as GTSNPN and CDR2 as SVGIG (reference sequence). Trimming removed 5 bases at V and 7 bases at J, with 15 bases between. The CDR3 sequence is 12 residues long. In the source study's methods: Quantification of nucleated cells was approximated via reference gene primer amplification. TCRdb keeps only in-frame clones here, not all; method: immunoSEQ multiplex PCR. The V and J calls and the clone size are those of that table, but D and trimming were determined from the DNA. The table includes about 98,000 clones, 87% detected once. The chain combines TRBV30 with TRBJ2-7, with a possible D match to TRBD1 (6 bases). Sequenced sample: peripheral blood. This receptor was identified in a man in his 70s with acute or convalescent COVID-19. For the CDR3, the DNA is TGTGCCTGGGACACAGGGTCGAGGGAGCAGTACTTC. Protein sequence: CAWDTGSREQYF.